This section outlines one T cell receptor beta chain sequence together with its context. What it binds is not known. Assay used: immunoSEQ multiplex PCR; TCRdb lists only in-frame clones, some missing. The sample holds some 200,000 clones, approximately 90% seen once. V was shortened by 5 bases and J by 3 bases, with 12 bases between the two germline ends. The CDR3 length is 14 residues. The germline V gene has CDR1 MDHEN and CDR2 SYDVKM. The data originate from a study of T cell responses to AZD1222 COVID-19 vaccine. Findings and caveats of the study: Sampled repertoires all dated from after the peak T cell response.

The sequencing used peripheral blood, collected 28 days after the second dose of the MenACWY control vaccine. V gene TRBV28 combines with J gene TRBJ2-3; no clear D gene. This TCR derives from an adult who received the MenACWY meningococcal vaccine as a control. CDR3 bases: TGTGCCAGCAGTCCACCCCAGTGGACAGATACGCAGTATTTT. This translates into CASSPPQWTDTQYF.